The sample holds one count of the clone carrying this T cell receptor beta chain. The CDR3 covers 18 residues. This entry comes from a study of blood T cell repertoires in COVID-19. TCRdb keeps only in-frame clones here, not all; method: immunoSEQ multiplex PCR. The sample includes 80,000 or so clones, roughly four fifths of them seen just once. The sequencing sample was made of peripheral blood. The genes are TRBV21-1 and TRBJ2-7; the table's TRBD1 call for D was not verified on the DNA. TRBV21-1 is listed as a pseudogene. The receptor comes from a human donor in a cohort sampled during active COVID-19. CDR3 region: CASSKAGRQGPRPYEQYF. DNA for the CDR3: TGTGCCAGCAGCAAAGCGGGGAGACAGGGGCCTAGACCCTACGAGCAGTACTTC.